This T cell receptor (beta chain) derives from a study of blood T cells in healthy people across ages. Primed by a sample-barcoded 5' primer and a J-beta primer mix, a second PCR proceeded for about 6 to 11 cycles. In TCRdb, the 5' RACE reads were re-called with MiXCR into one record per CDR3 protein. Among 850,000 to 1,100,000 distinct CDR3 sequences, roughly two fifths were seen once, and the ten largest hold under 15%. Germline V gene lookup returns CDR1 GTSNPN and CDR2 SVGIG (reference sequence). The CDR3 is made up of 13 amino acids. V was clipped by 1 base and J by 5 bases, with 9 bases between them.

The receptor comes from a man aged 18 to 29 in good health. Sequenced material: blood. This sequence joins TRBV30 and TRBJ1-5, with D possibly matching TRBD1 (6 bases). The CDR3 DNA follows: TGTGCCTGGAGTGGGGACAAATATCAGCCCCAGCATTTT. It codes for CAWSGDKYQPQHF.